These 11 T cell receptor beta chains came from one sample sequenced in a study of T cells in Graves' hyperthyroidism and ophthalmopathy. TCR beta CDR3 regions were amplified from RNA transcripts. HTBI primers were the set used in a first-round RT-PCR of the TCR CDR3. TCRdb called the multiplex PCR reads again in MiXCR, with one record for every CDR3 protein. The data contain some 200,000 distinct CDR3 sequences, less than 20% of them singletons. Sequences were obtained from blood. The receptors here all came from a woman aged 50 to 60 with Graves' hyperthyroidism.

Many counts were recorded for this clonotype. The chain employs TRBV4-1 and TRBJ1-1, with a weak D call TRBD1 (5 bases). Looked up from germline, CDR1 is MGHRA and CDR2 is YSYEKL. There are 17 residues in the CDR3. V was trimmed by 0 bases and J by 4 bases, leaving 18 bases between them. The CDR3 loop is CASSQDSMWGQVTEAFF. In DNA form, the CDR3 reads TGCGCCAGCAGCCAAGATAGTATGTGGGGCCAGGTCACTGAAGCTTTCTTT.

This clonotype appeared many times. The CDR3 DNA sequence: TGTGCCAGCAGACCCAGGACAGAAATCTATGGCTACACCTTC. Protein product: CASRPRTEIYGYTF. The V gene is TRBV3-1, the J gene TRBJ1-2, with D tentatively TRBD1 (6 bases). Germline V gene lookup returns CDR1 LGHDT and CDR2 YNNKEL (reference sequence). CDR3 length equals 14 residues. V lost 6 bases, J lost 4 bases, and 15 bases lay in between. Full variable domain (rest looked up from reference TRBV3-1 and TRBJ1-2): DTAVSQTPKYLVTQMGNDKSIKCEQNLGHDTMYWYKQDSKKFLKIMFSYNNKELIINETVPNRFSPKSPDKAHLNLHINSLELGDSAVYFCASRPRTEIYGYTFGSGTRLTVV.

In its sample, this clonotype was seen a few times. This sequence joins TRBV15 and TRBJ2-7; no firm D call. The V and J ends lost 3 bases and 5 bases respectively, with 14 bases between them. The germline gives CDR1 LNHNV, CDR2 YYDKDF (reference sequence). The CDR3 extends over 14 amino acids. CDR3 sequence reads: CATSRGTESHEQYF. CDR3 nucleotide sequence: TGTGCCACCAGCAGGGGAACAGAATCCCACGAGCAGTACTTC.

This clonotype was counted between two and nine times. The chain recombines TRBV9 with TRBJ2-3; D might be TRBD2 (5 bases). CDR3 length: 15 amino acids. V lost 6 bases and J lost 1, with 15 bases in between. Germline-derived CDR1 and CDR2 are SGDLS and YYNGEE. The CDR3 region has the DNA TGTGCCAGCACCCCCGGAGGTAGCGGCACAGATACGCAGTATTTT. Its protein product is CASTPGGSGTDTQYF.

Details on this clonotype: It may be a read error: a sequence one base away is much more abundant. The V and J genes are TRBV20-1 and TRBJ2-7, with TRBD1 identical over 10 bases. Trimming removed 3 bases from V and 7 bases from J; junction bases left unmatched: 6. CDR1 is DFQATT, CDR2 SNEGSKA, per germline (reference sequence). This CDR3 has 13 amino acids. The CDR3 loop reads CSASPGQGREQYF. The CDR3 coding sequence is TGCAGTGCTAGTCCGGGACAGGGGAGAGAGCAGTACTTC.

The chain employs TRBV28 and TRBJ2-5; 8 positions match TRBD1. The V segment lost 1 base and the J segment 2 bases; nucleotides outside the gene matches: 15. CDR1 MDHEN and CDR2 SYDVKM come from the germline V gene. The CDR3 runs 19 residues. CDR3 loop: CASSLSCPGTGKIQETQYF. The CDR3 DNA follows: TGTGCCAGCAGTTTATCCTGTCCCGGGACAGGAAAGATACAAGAGACCCAGTACTTC.

V is TRBV28 and J is TRBJ1-6, with unresolved D. CDR3 length: 15 amino acids. V gave up 5 bases and J gave up 5 bases, with 13 bases separating them. Germline V CDR1 and CDR2: MDHEN, SYDVKM. The CDR3 reads CASSEDQRNNSPLHF. DNA for the CDR3: TGTGCCAGCAGTGAGGACCAACGCAATAATTCACCCCTCCACTTT.

In the case of this clonotype: This may be a read error, as it is one base from a much larger clone. The chain carries TRBV5-1 and TRBJ2-7; tentatively, D is TRBD2 (6 bases). The V gene's germline CDR1 is SGHRS and CDR2 YFSETQ. This CDR3 is built from 15 residues. The germline V and J ends were trimmed by 7 bases and 0 bases, with 17 bases remaining between them. The CDR3 protein is CASFPGRGTSYEQYF. The CDR3 coding sequence is TGCGCCAGCTTCCCGGGGCGGGGTACCTCCTACGAGCAGTACTTC.

In this sample, this clonotype turned up many times. The chain employs TRBV5-1 and TRBJ2-7; TRBD1 aligns across 8 bases. CDR1 and CDR2 (germline): SGHRS, YFSETQ. The CDR3 is made up of 15 amino acids. Unmatched junction bases numbered 10, after V lost 4 bases and J lost 4 bases. This CDR3 reads CASSASETGDYEQYF. The CDR3 bases are TGCGCCAGCAGCGCCTCCGAGACAGGGGATTACGAGCAGTACTTC.

CDR3 region: CASSRDFGGVGELFF. The CDR3 DNA reads as TGTGCCAGCAGCCGGGACTTTGGAGGTGTCGGGGAGCTGTTTTTT. J is TRBJ2-2 and V is TRBV11-3; a possible D gene is TRBD2 (6 bases). Germline V gene sequence: CDR1 SGHNT, CDR2 YENEEA. V gave up 5 bases and J gave up 7 bases, with 17 bases separating them. The CDR3 contains 15 residues.

The CDR3 nucleotides are TGTGCCAGCAGTTCAAGGGAAACCTATGGCTACACCTTC. It codes for CASSSRETYGYTF. This chain links TRBV27 with TRBJ1-2; D call uncertain. The germline V gene has CDR1 MNHEY and CDR2 SMNVEV (reference sequence). This CDR3 is 13 amino acids long. Trimming shortened V by 4 bases and J by 4 bases, and 10 bases separated the two germline ends.